Listed below are T cell receptor beta chains from one sample, sequenced in a study of cytomegalovirus exposure and HLA in healthy donors. Libraries were prepared by immunoSEQ multiplex PCR; TCRdb keeps only in-frame clonotypes and omits some of them. The table records 150,000 to 200,000 clones, around 80% of them present only once. Sequencing was performed on PBMCs. These receptors originate from a girl aged 5 to 17 in good health and CMV-seropositive. Each CDR3 is given without its conserved first and last residue. Each record gives: J gene, V gene, clone size, CDR3 protein. Rows may omit the clone size; those that give it use once, few, many or a size class.

J gene: TRBJ1-2
V gene: TRBV28
clone size: .
CDR3 protein: ASRARQGPYGYT

J gene: TRBJ1-2
V gene: TRBV28
clone size: .
CDR3 protein: ASTQERGYT

J gene: TRBJ2-5
V gene: TRBV20-1
clone size: .
CDR3 protein: SASQETQY

J gene: TRBJ2-5
V gene: TRBV19
clone size: .
CDR3 protein: ASSVDRQETQY

J gene: TRBJ2-1
V gene: TRBV6-6
clone size: once
CDR3 protein: ASSYGGTSGKQF

J gene: TRBJ2-3
V gene: TRBV30
clone size: .
CDR3 protein: AWSVQAGTRY

J gene: TRBJ1-5
V gene: TRBV27
clone size: .
CDR3 protein: ASSKSTGVDQPQH

J gene: TRBJ1-2
V gene: TRBV18
clone size: few
CDR3 protein: ASSPRPGGEDGYT

J gene: TRBJ1-1
V gene: TRBV27
clone size: .
CDR3 protein: ASRLGMNTEAF

J gene: TRBJ1-4
V gene: TRBV15
clone size: .
CDR3 protein: ATSRAGGNNEKLF

J gene: TRBJ1-2
V gene: TRBV30
clone size: .
CDR3 protein: AWIRGQFYGYT

J gene: TRBJ1-2
V gene: TRBV28
clone size: .
CDR3 protein: ASNLRGYGYT

J gene: TRBJ2-7
V gene: TRBV28
clone size: .
CDR3 protein: ASSFLSGKNEQY

J gene: TRBJ2-1
V gene: TRBV10-3
clone size: once
CDR3 protein: AISDPKGAGQGLAGGGLNEQF

J gene: TRBJ2-3
V gene: TRBV5-1
clone size: .
CDR3 protein: ASSFRQGSTDTQY

J gene: TRBJ2-7
V gene: TRBV10-3
clone size: .
CDR3 protein: AISDDRQGGYEQY

J gene: TRBJ2-5
V gene: TRBV7-9
clone size: .
CDR3 protein: ASSLGLETQY

J gene: TRBJ2-1
V gene: TRBV5-6
clone size: .
CDR3 protein: ASSPGQGGRSYNEQF

J gene: TRBJ2-7
V gene: TRBV28
clone size: once
CDR3 protein: ASSPRPEEQY

J gene: TRBJ2-7
V gene: TRBV5-1
clone size: .
CDR3 protein: ASSPSTGGGYEQY

J gene: TRBJ2-5
V gene: TRBV4-1
clone size: few
CDR3 protein: ASSQVDREVETQY

J gene: TRBJ2-1
V gene: TRBV2
clone size: .
CDR3 protein: ASSDRSGEQF

J gene: TRBJ2-7
V gene: TRBV7-9
clone size: .
CDR3 protein: ASSLGLRPEQY

J gene: TRBJ2-5
V gene: TRBV5-5
clone size: .
CDR3 protein: ASSFLRDETQY

J gene: TRBJ1-1
V gene: TRBV7-8
clone size: once
CDR3 protein: ASSFLRGTILNTEAF

J gene: TRBJ2-7
V gene: TRBV21-1
clone size: .
CDR3 protein: ASSNKPSGTRKDEQY

J gene: TRBJ2-7
V gene: TRBV14
clone size: .
CDR3 protein: ASSQVYGYEQY

J gene: TRBJ1-2
V gene: TRBV7-9
clone size: .
CDR3 protein: ASSFGTGESH

J gene: TRBJ1-2
V gene: TRBV19
clone size: .
CDR3 protein: ASSIDMTGYNANYGYT

J gene: TRBJ1-3
V gene: TRBV27
clone size: .
CDR3 protein: ASSPGGLAGNTIY

J gene: TRBJ2-1
V gene: TRBV27
clone size: .
CDR3 protein: ASRPRTSRDNEQF

J gene: TRBJ2-5
V gene: TRBV6-5
clone size: .
CDR3 protein: ASSRDRPTSESQY

J gene: TRBJ2-5
V gene: TRBV5-1
clone size: .
CDR3 protein: ASSTGRGETQY